Sequencing of this TCR beta chain was carried out in a study of T cells in Graves' hyperthyroidism and ophthalmopathy. General study results and limits: Most thyroid clonotypes with frequency above 0.001 were detected in blood.

This clonotype was observed at least ten times. No antigen is known for it. The source material, RNA transcripts, was used to amplify TCR beta CDR3 regions. When the TCR CDR3 underwent first-round RT-PCR, the HTBI primer set was used. MiXCR, run by TCRdb on the multiplex PCR reads, gives a single entry per CDR3 protein. The sample has around 800,000 distinct CDR3 sequences; about two fifths are singletons. Stable Graves' hyperthyroidism denoted no ophthalmopathy progression over 18 months. V was cut by 7 bases and J by 3 bases, with 10 bases left in between. The CDR3 is 11 residues long. Germline CDR1 is SQVTM and CDR2 is ANQGSEA.

This TCR derives from a man aged 18 to 30 with Graves' hyperthyroidism. Sequenced sample: blood. The chain recombines TRBV29-1 with TRBJ2-7; the D gene could be TRBD1 or TRBD2 (5 bases each). The CDR3 here is CSGGDGYEQYF. The CDR3 DNA follows: TGCAGCGGTGGGGACGGCTACGAGCAGTACTTC.